This TCR beta chain was obtained from a study of beta chain features in type 1 diabetes. The study reverse transcribed the entire isolated RNA, so it sequenced expressed TCRB transcripts. The repertoire was sequenced with immunoSEQ multiplex PCR; TCRdb's copy has only in-frame clones and lacks some. The profile covers about 330,000 clones, with about 10% appearing a single time and about 0.015% taken by the ten largest. This clone showed up just a few times. Its antigen is not known. The study, taken as a whole, reports: PCR could preferentially amplify shorter templates, alike in patients and controls. Whether TCRB rearrangement is influenced by HLA type went unresolved here.

Sequencing used naive CD4+ T cells from blood. This TCR was sampled from a woman in her thirties in good health.

CDR3 sequence (DNA): TGTGCCAGCAGCCCGGGACTAGCGGGAGGCAGCGAATCTGTCTACGAGCAGTACTTC. Protein: CASSPGLAGGSESVYEQYF. This chain joins TRBV7-9 and TRBJ2-7, with 15 bases fitting TRBD2. Trimming took 5 bases from V and 3 from J; bases not matched to a gene: 14. Per the germline V gene, CDR1 is SEHNR and CDR2 is FQNEAQ (reference sequence). The CDR3 is made up of 19 amino acids.